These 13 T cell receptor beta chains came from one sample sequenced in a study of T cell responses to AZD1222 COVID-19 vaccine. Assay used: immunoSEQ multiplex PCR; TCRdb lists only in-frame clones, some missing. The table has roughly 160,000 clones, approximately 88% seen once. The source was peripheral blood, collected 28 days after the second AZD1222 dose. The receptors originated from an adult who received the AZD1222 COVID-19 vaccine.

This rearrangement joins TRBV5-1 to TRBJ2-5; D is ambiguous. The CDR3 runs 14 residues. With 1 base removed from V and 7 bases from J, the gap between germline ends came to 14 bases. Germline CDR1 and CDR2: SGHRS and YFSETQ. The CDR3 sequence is CASSLPDTKGTQYF. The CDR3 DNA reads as TGCGCCAGCAGCTTGCCAGACACCAAAGGGACCCAGTACTTC.

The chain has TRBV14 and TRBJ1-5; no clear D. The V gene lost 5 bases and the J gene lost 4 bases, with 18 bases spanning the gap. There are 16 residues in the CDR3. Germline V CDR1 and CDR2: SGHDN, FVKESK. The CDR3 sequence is CASSARKGPINQPQHF. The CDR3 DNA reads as TGTGCCAGCAGCGCCAGAAAGGGTCCGATTAATCAGCCCCAGCATTTT.

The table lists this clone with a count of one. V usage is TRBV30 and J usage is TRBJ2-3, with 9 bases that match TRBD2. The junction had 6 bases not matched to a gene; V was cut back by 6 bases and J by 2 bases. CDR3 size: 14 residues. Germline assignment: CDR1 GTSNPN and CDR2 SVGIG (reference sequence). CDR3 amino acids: CACRTSEATDTQYF. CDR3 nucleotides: TGTGCCTGCCGGACTAGCGAGGCCACAGATACGCAGTATTTT.

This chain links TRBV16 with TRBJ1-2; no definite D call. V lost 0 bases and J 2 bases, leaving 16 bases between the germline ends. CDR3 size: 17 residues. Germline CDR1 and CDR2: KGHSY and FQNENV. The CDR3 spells CASSQSGSTVGNYGYTF. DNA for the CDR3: TGTGCCAGCAGCCAATCGGGGAGCACGGTGGGCAACTATGGCTACACCTTC.

The CDR3 DNA reads TGTGCCAGTGAGGCGGTTGACAGGGGAGGAAATGAGCAGTTCTTC. Translated, it gives CASEAVDRGGNEQFF. V and J are TRBV19 and TRBJ2-1; TRBD1 matches 8 bases. The germline CDR1 and CDR2 sequences are LNHDA and SQIVND (reference sequence). After removal of 8 bases from V and 7 bases from J, the junction contained 13 bases not matched to a gene. The CDR3 spans 15 residues. The full variable domain, in which reference TRBV19 and TRBJ2-1 provide the parts outside the CDR3, is DGGITQSPKYLFRKEGQNVTLSCEQNLNHDAMYWYRQDPGQGLRLIYYSQIVNDFQKGDIAEGYSVSREKKESFPLTVTSAQKNPTAFYLCASEAVDRGGNEQFFGPGTRLTVL.

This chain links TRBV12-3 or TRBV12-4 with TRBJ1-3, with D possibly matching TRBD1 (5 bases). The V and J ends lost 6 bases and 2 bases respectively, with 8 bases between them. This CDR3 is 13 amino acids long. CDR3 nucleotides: TGTGCCAGCAGCCGGGACGCTGGAAACACCATATATTTT. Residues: CASSRDAGNTIYF.

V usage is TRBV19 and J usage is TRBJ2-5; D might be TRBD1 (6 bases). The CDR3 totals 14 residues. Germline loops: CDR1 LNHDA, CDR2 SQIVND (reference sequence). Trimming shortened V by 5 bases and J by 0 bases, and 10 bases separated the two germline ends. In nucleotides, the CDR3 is TGTGCCAGTAGTTCTGACAGGTACCAAGAGACCCAGTACTTC. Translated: CASSSDRYQETQYF.

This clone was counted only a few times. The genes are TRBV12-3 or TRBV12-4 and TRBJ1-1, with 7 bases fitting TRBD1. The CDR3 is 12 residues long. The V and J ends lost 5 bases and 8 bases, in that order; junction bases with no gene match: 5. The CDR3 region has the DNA TGTGCCAGCAGTGGGGACAGCAGGGAAGCTTTCTTT. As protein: CASSGDSREAFF.

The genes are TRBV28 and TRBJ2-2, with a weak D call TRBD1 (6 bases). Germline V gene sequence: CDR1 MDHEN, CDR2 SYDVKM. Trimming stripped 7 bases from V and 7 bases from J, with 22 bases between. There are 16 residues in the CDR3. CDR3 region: CASTSVQGRRIGELFF. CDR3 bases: TGTGCCAGCACCTCAGTACAGGGTCGAAGGATCGGGGAGCTGTTTTTT. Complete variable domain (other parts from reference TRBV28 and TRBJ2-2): DVKVTQSSRYLVKRTGEKVFLECVQDMDHENMFWYRQDPGLGLRLIYFSYDVKMKEKGDIPEGYSVSREKKERFSLILESASTNQTSMYLCASTSVQGRRIGELFFGEGSRLTVL.

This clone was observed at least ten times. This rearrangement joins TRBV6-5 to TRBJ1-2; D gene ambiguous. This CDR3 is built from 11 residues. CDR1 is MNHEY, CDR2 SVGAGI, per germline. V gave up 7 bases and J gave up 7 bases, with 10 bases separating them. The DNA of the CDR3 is TGTGCCAGCACCCCCGGATTTGGCTACACCTTC. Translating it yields CASTPGFGYTF.

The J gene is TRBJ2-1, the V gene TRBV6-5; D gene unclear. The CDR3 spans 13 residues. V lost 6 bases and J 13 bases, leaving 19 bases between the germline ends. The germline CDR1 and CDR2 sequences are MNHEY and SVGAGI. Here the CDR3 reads CASSPLISTEQFF. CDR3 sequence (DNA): TGTGCCAGCAGCCCCCTCATATCCACGGAACAGTTCTTC.

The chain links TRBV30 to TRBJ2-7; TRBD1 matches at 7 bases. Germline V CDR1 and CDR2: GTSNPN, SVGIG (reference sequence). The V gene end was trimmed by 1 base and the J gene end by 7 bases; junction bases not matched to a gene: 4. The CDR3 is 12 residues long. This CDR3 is CAWSARGREQYF. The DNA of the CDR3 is TGTGCCTGGAGTGCTAGGGGGCGGGAGCAGTACTTC.

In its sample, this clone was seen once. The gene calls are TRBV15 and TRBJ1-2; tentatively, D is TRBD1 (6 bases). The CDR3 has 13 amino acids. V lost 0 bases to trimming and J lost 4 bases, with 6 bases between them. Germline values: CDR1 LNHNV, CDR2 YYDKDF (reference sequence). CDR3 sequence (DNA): TGTGCCACCAGCAGAGAGGACAGCTATGGCTACACCTTC. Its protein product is CATSREDSYGYTF.